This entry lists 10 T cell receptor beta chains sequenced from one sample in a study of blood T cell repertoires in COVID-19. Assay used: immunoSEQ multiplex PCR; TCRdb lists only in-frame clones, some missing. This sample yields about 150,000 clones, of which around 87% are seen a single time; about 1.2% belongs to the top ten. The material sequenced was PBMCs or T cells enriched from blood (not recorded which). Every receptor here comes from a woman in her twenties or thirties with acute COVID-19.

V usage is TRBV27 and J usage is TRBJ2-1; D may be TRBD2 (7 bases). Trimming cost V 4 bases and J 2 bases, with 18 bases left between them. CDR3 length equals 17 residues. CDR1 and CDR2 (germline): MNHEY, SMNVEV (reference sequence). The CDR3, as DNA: TGTGCCAGCAGTTATTGGGGGGGCGGCGAGGCCTACAATGAGCAGTTCTTC. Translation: CASSYWGGGEAYNEQFF.

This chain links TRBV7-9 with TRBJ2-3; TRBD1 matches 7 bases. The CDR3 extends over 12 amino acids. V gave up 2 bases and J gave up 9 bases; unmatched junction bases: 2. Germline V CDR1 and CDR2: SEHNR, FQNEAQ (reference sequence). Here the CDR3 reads CASSLQGQTQYF. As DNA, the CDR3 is TGTGCCAGCAGCTTACAGGGACAGACGCAGTATTTT.

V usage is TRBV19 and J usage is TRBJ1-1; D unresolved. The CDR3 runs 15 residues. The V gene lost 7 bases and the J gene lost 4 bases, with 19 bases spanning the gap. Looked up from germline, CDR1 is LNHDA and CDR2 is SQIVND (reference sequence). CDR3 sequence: CASIKNPGASTEAFF. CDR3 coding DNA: TGTGCCAGTATCAAAAACCCGGGTGCTAGCACTGAAGCTTTCTTT.

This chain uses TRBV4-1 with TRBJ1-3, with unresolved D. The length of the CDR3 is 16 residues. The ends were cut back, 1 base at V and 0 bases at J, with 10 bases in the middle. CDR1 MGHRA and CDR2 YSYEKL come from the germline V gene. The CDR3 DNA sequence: TGCGCCAGCAGCCAAGTTCTCGCGAGCTCTGGAAACACCATATATTTT. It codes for CASSQVLASSGNTIYF.

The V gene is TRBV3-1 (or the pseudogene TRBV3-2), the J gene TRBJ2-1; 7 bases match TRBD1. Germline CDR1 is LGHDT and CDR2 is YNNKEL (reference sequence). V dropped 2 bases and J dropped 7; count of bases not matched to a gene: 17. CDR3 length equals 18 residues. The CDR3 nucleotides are TGTGCCAGCAGCCAACTACTGGGGAAGAGGGGGCTTTTAAATGAGCAGTTCTTC. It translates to CASSQLLGKRGLLNEQFF.

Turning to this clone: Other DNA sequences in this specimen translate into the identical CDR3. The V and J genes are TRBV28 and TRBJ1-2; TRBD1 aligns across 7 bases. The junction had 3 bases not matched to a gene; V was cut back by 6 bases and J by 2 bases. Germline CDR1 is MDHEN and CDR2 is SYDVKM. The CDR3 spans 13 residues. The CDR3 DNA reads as TGTGCCAGCAGCCCGACAGGGAACTATGGCTACACCTTC. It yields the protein CASSPTGNYGYTF.

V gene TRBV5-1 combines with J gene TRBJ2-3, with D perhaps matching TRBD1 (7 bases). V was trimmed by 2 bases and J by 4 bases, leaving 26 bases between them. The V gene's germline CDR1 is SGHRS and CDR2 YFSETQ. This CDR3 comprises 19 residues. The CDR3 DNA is TGCGCCAGCAGCTTAGGAAACGCGGAGGGGGCGCCGGAACCAGATACGCAGTATTTT. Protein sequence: CASSLGNAEGAPEPDTQYF.

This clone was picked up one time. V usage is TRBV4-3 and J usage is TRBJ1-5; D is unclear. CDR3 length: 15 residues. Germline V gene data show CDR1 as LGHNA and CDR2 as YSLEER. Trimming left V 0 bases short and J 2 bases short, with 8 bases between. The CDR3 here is CASSQDASGNQPQHF. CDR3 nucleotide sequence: TGCGCCAGCAGCCAAGATGCTAGCGGCAATCAGCCCCAGCATTTT.

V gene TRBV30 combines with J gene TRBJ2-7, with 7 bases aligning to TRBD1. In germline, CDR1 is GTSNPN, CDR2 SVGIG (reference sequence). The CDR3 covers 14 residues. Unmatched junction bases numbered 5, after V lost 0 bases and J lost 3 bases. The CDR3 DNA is TGTGCCTGGAGTGTCATAGGGGGCCGCTACGAGCAGTACTTC. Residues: CAWSVIGGRYEQYF.

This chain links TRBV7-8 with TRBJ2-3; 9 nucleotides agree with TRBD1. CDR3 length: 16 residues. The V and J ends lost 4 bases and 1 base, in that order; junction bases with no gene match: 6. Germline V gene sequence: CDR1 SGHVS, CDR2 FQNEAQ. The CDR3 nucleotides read TGTGCCAGCAGCTCCCGGACAGGGGTTGGCACAGATACGCAGTATTTT. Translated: CASSSRTGVGTDTQYF.